A single sample gave rise to the 13 T cell receptor beta chains below, sequenced in a study of OX40 agonist ivuxolimab in advanced cancers. Clones were read by immunoSEQ multiplex PCR, and TCRdb kept only the in-frame ones, dropping some. In the table there are roughly 79,000 clones, about nine tenths of which are singletons. Sequenced material: CD4+ or CD8+ T cells sorted from blood, taken in a trial of the OX40 agonist ivuxolimab. Receptors originate from an adult with an advanced solid tumor such as melanoma, head and neck, liver or kidney cancer.

This clone was detected only once. The chain carries TRBV6-1 and TRBJ2-7; D perhaps matches TRBD1 (6 bases). The CDR3 is 13 residues long. Trimming removed 4 bases from V and 2 bases from J, with 9 bases in between. Germline CDR1 and CDR2: MNHNS and SASEGT. The CDR3: CASSAGQTYEQYF. CDR3 sequence (DNA): TGTGCCAGCAGTGCGGGACAAACCTACGAGCAGTACTTC.

The chain employs TRBV30 and TRBJ1-1; TRBD1 aligns across 7 bases. The CDR3 has 15 amino acids. Germline V gene sequence: CDR1 GTSNPN, CDR2 SVGIG (reference sequence). The junction had 8 bases not matched to a gene; V was cut back by 1 base and J by 3 bases. The CDR3 region has the DNA TGTGCCTGGAGTGGACAGGGAAGAGGGTACACTGAAGCTTTCTTT. It is translated as CAWSGQGRGYTEAFF.

The chain employs TRBV5-1 and TRBJ2-7, with 9 bases aligning to TRBD1. The germline CDR1 and CDR2 sequences are SGHRS and YFSETQ. This CDR3 is 14 amino acids long. Trimming cost V 1 base and J 3 bases; bases outside gene matches: 2. This CDR3 is CASSLRTGDYEQYF. The CDR3 DNA follows: TGCGCCAGCAGCTTGAGGACAGGGGACTACGAGCAGTACTTC. Full variable domain (rest looked up from reference TRBV5-1 and TRBJ2-7): KAGVTQTPRYLIKTRGQQVTLSCSPISGHRSVSWYQQTPGQGLQFLFEYFSETQRNKGNFPGRFSGRQFSNSRSEMNVSTLELGDSALYLCASSLRTGDYEQYFGPGTRLTVT.

The CDR3 sequence is CASIRLAGEGNEQFF. CDR3 DNA sequence: TGTGCCAGTATCCGACTAGCGGGGGAGGGCAATGAGCAGTTCTTC. This chain connects TRBV2 to TRBJ2-1, with 12 bases lining up with TRBD2. Germline CDR1 reads SNHLY; CDR2 reads FYNNEI. V lost 9 bases and J lost 6; bases outside the gene matches: 9. CDR3 size: 15 residues.

The chain combines TRBV6-5 with TRBJ1-4; D is unclear. Per germline, CDR1 MNHEY and CDR2 SVGAGI. This CDR3 region has 16 residues. Trimming removed 0 bases at V and 7 bases at J, with 15 bases between. Here the CDR3 DNA reads TGTGCCAGCAGTTACTCGATCGGGGATAGACTTGAAAAACTGTTTTTT. Its protein is CASSYSIGDRLEKLFF.

A single count supports this clone. V usage is TRBV7-2 and J usage is TRBJ2-5; D could derive from TRBD1 or TRBD2 (6 bases each). This CDR3 contains 19 residues. Per the germline V gene, CDR1 is SGHTA and CDR2 is FQGNSA. Trimming cost V 2 bases and J 4 bases, with 26 bases left between them. CDR3 nucleotides: TGTGCCAGCAGCTTATTAATCATGTGGGGGGCCGAGTTTAGAGAGACCCAGTACTTC. Encoded protein: CASSLLIMWGAEFRETQYF.

This clone appeared a few times. The gene calls are TRBV6-5 and TRBJ1-1, with a weak D call TRBD1 (5 bases). The V gene's germline CDR1 is MNHEY and CDR2 SVGAGI. The CDR3 is made up of 15 amino acids. The V end lost 2 bases, the J end lost 6 bases, and 16 bases lay between the germline ends. The CDR3 DNA reads TGTGCCAGCAGTTACGGGCAGGGCAGATGGGCTGAAGCTTTCTTT. Translation: CASSYGQGRWAEAFF.

The gene calls are TRBV27 and TRBJ2-3; 9 bases line up with TRBD2. CDR1 and CDR2 (germline): MNHEY, SMNVEV (reference sequence). The J segment lost 7 bases and the V segment lost 5 bases, leaving 10 bases of the junction unmatched. The CDR3 spans 15 residues. CDR3 nucleotide sequence: TGTGCCAGCAGTGCCGGGACTAGCATGTGGAATACGCAGTATTTT. Its translation: CASSAGTSMWNTQYF.

The chain couples TRBV7-9 to TRBJ2-7; 7 nucleotides agree with TRBD1. The CDR3 spans 16 residues. Germline loops: CDR1 SEHNR, CDR2 FQNEAQ (reference sequence). J gave up 2 bases and V 4 bases, and 11 bases lay outside the gene matches. The CDR3 DNA is TGTGCCAGCAGCTCCTCATGGACAGGCGAGGCCTACGAGCAGTACTTC. It yields the protein CASSSSWTGEAYEQYF.

The gene calls are TRBV6-4 and TRBJ2-1, with 7 bases aligning to TRBD2. Per the germline V gene, CDR1 is MRHNA and CDR2 is SNTAGT. V shed 8 bases, J shed 14 bases, and the junction held 21 bases outside the gene matches. CDR3 length: 15 residues. CDR3 protein: CASVGASGAEAKEFF. The CDR3 coding sequence is TGTGCCAGCGTTGGGGCTAGCGGCGCAGAAGCGAAGGAGTTCTTC.

This clone was found a few times. The chain is built from TRBV5-1 and TRBJ1-2, with D unresolved. The CDR3 totals 12 residues. V shed 0 bases and J shed 6 bases, with 6 bases lying between them. Germline V gene data show CDR1 as SGHRS and CDR2 as YFSETQ. The chain's CDR3 is CASSLAGDGYTF. The CDR3 nucleotides read TGCGCCAGCAGCTTGGCCGGGGATGGCTACACCTTC.

CDR3 in DNA: TGCGCCAGCAGCTTTCCGGGACAGGGGTACAATGAGCAGTTCTTC. The encoded protein is CASSFPGQGYNEQFF. The chain uses TRBV5-1 and TRBJ2-1; 10 bases align to TRBD1. CDR3 length: 15 amino acids. Germline V lookup: CDR1 SGHRS, CDR2 YFSETQ. V was pared by 2 bases and J by 4 bases, with 3 bases of the junction left unmatched.

The chain uses TRBV6-5 and TRBJ1-1, with a possible D match to TRBD1 (5 bases). This CDR3 contains 13 residues. Looked up from germline, CDR1 is MNHEY and CDR2 is SVGAGI. V dropped 3 bases and J dropped 5 bases, with 10 bases sitting between them. This chain's CDR3 is CASSYRGETEAFF. The CDR3 DNA is TGTGCCAGCAGTTATAGGGGCGAAACTGAAGCTTTCTTT.